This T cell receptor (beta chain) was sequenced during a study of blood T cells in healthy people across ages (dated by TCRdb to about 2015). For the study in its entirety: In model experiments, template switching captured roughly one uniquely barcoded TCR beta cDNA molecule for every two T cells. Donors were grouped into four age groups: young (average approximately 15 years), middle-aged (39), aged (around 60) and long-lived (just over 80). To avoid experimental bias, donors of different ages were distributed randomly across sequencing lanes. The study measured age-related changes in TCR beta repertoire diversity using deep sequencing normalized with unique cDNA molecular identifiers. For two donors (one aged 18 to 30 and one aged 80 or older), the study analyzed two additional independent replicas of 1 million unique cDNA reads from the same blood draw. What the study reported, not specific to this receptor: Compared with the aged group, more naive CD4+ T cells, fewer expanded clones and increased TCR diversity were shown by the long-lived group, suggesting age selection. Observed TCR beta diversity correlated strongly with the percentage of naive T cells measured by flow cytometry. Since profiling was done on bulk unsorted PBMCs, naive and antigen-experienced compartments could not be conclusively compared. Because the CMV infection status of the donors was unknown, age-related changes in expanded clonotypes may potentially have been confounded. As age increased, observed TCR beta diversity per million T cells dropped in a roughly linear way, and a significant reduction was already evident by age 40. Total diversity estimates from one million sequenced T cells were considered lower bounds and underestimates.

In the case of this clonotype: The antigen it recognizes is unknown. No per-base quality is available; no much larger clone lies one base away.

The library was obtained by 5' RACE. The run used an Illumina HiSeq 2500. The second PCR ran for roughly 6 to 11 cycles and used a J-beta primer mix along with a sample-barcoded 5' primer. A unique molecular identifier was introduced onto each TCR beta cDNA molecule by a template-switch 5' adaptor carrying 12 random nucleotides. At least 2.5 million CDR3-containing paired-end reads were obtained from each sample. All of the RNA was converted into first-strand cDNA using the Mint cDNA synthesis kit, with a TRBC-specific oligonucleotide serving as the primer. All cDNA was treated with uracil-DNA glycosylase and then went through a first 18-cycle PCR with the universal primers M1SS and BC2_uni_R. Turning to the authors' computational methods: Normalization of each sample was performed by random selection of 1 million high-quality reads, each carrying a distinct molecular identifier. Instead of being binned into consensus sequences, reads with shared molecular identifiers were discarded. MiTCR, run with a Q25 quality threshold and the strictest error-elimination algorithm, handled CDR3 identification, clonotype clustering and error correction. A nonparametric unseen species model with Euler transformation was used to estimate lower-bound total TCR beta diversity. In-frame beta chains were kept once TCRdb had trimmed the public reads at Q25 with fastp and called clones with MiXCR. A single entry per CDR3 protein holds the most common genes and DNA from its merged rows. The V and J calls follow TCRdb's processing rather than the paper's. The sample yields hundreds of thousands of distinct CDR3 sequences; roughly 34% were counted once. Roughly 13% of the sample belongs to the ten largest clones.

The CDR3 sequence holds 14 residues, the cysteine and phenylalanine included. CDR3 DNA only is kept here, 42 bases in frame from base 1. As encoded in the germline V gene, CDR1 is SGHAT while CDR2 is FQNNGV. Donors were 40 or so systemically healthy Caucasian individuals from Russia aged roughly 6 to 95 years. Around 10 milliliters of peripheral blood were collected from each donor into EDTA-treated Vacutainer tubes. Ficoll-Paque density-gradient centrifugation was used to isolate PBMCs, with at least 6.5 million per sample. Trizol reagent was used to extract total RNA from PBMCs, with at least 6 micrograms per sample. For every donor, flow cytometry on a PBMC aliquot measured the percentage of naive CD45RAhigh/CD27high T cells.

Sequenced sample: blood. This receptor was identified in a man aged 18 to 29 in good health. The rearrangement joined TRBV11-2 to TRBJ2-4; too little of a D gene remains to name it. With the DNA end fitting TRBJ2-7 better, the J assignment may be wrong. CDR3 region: CASSRSGRYYEQYF. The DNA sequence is TGTGCCAGCTCCCGTTCGGGCCGGTACTACGAGCAGTACTTC.